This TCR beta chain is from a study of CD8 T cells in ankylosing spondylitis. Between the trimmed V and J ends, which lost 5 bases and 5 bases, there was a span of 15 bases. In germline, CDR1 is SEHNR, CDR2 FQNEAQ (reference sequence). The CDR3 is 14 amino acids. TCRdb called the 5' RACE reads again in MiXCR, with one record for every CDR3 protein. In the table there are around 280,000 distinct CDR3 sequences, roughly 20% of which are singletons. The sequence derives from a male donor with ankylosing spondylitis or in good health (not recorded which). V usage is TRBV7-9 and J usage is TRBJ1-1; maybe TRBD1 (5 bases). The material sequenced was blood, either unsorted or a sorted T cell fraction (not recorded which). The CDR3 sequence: CASSKMGDETEAFF. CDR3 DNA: TGTGCCAGCAGCAAAATGGGGGACGAGACTGAAGCTTTCTTT.